This entry features one T cell receptor (beta chain) sequence. This entry is derived from a study of shared clonotypes between healthy human individuals. Several immunoSEQ plates held equal portions of the genomic DNA taken from each subset. Only in-frame clones appear in the TCRdb table, and some are missing; sequencing was by immunoSEQ multiplex PCR. The data show about 1 million clones, more than 65% seen once. CDR3 length: 15 residues. Germline CDR1 reads SGHDN; CDR2 reads FVKESK. Trimming removed 0 bases from V and 1 base from J, with 9 bases in between. The chain links TRBV14 to TRBJ1-1; D unresolved. This clonotype was sampled from a man between 18 and 29 years old in good health. Sequenced sample: memory CD4+ T cells sorted from blood. This sample's subset: CD45RA-negative fraction. The CDR3 nucleotides are TGTGCCAGCAGCCAAGAGTTTCGCGCGAACACTGAAGCTTTCTTT. Its translation is CASSQEFRANTEAFF.